Listed below are T cell receptor beta chains from one sample, sequenced in a study of blood T cell repertoires in COVID-19. TCRdb keeps only in-frame clones here, not all; method: immunoSEQ multiplex PCR. The sample shows roughly 130,000 clones, approximately 90% of them seen only once. Sequencing input: peripheral blood. Receptor source: a human donor with COVID-19, enrolled during active disease. The donor label of this sample is uncertain. Each CDR3 is given with its conserved first and last residue. The order of the fields is J gene, clone size, D gene, V gene, CDR3 DNA, CDR3 protein. D genes are given only for firm matches. Only some rows state a clone size, as once, few, many or a class for expanded clones.

TRBJ2-1	.	.	TRBV10-2	TGCGCCGGACGGGACGCCCCGGGGGATGAGCAGTTCTTC	CAGRDAPGDEQFF
TRBJ1-2	.	.	TRBV19	TGTGCCAGTAACAGCGGGCTCCCCTTCGGCTATGGCTACACCTTC	CASNSGLPFGYGYTF
TRBJ1-5	.	.	TRBV15	TGTGCCACCAGCAGAGATGGGCCCGGAGGTAATCAGCCCCAGCATTTT	CATSRDGPGGNQPQHF
TRBJ2-1	.	.	TRBV30	TGTGCCCGGGGGGGACAGTTCAATGAGCAGTTCTTC	CARGGQFNEQFF
TRBJ2-7	.	TRBD1	TRBV23-1	TGCGCCAGCATCCGGTGGGACAGGGACCCTTCTTACGAGCAGTACTTC	CASIRWDRDPSYEQYF
TRBJ2-4	.	.	TRBV5-6	TGTGCCAGCAGCTTGGTAGCAGGGGCCAAGGACATTCAGTACTTC	CASSLVAGAKDIQYF
TRBJ2-7	.	TRBD1	TRBV27	TGTGCCAGCAGTTTAACAGGGGGGAGTTACGGGGAGCAGTACTTC	CASSLTGGSYGEQYF
TRBJ2-7	.	.	TRBV6-5	TGTGCCAGCAGTTACTCGGTAGGCGGCCTCGAGCAGTACTTC	CASSYSVGGLEQYF
TRBJ2-7	.	.	TRBV5-4	TGTGCCAGCGCGAAAAGGGGAGGAGGCTACGAGCAGTACTTC	CASAKRGGGYEQYF
TRBJ1-3	.	.	TRBV9	TGTGCCAGCACCGACGGCGCCGGGGGTGGAAACACCATATATTTT	CASTDGAGGGNTIYF
TRBJ1-3	.	.	TRBV7-2	TGTGCCAGCAGCTTAAGACAGCTAAGCTCTGGAAACACCATATATTTT	CASSLRQLSSGNTIYF
TRBJ2-3	.	.	TRBV5-1	TGCGCCAGCAGCTTGGTGGGGCAGTGGGGCACAGATACGCAGTATTTT	CASSLVGQWGTDTQYF
TRBJ1-1	.	TRBD1	TRBV10-3	TGTGCCATCGGAGGACAGGGAGGAGAAGCTTTCTTT	CAIGGQGGEAFF
TRBJ1-5	.	TRBD1	TRBV19	TGTGCCAGTAGTATCAGGGGGTCTTTTTATAGCAATCAGCCCCAGCATTTT	CASSIRGSFYSNQPQHF
TRBJ2-3	few	TRBD1	TRBV25-1	TGTGCCACCTCGCGACAGGGAGTAGGCACAGATACGCAGTATTTT	CATSRQGVGTDTQYF
TRBJ1-6	once	.	TRBV7-9	TGTGCCAGCAGCGGGGGGTGGGGCGAGTCACCCCTCCACTTT	CASSGGWGESPLHF
TRBJ2-7	.	TRBD2	TRBV7-9	TGTGCCAGCAGCCCACCGGTCGGGACTAGCGGGGGAAGCTCCTACGAGCAGTACTTC	CASSPPVGTSGGSSYEQYF
TRBJ2-1	.	.	TRBV14	TGTGCCAGCAGCCAAGAGTATTCCGGGATCGGACGGAATGAGCAGTTCTTC	CASSQEYSGIGRNEQFF
TRBJ1-6	.	.	TRBV9	TGTGCCAGCAGCGTAGCCCGCGGGGGTGAAAATTCACCCCTCCACTTT	CASSVARGGENSPLHF
TRBJ1-2	.	.	TRBV18	TGTGCCAGCTCACCACCGGGACAAAACTATGGCTACACCTTC	CASSPPGQNYGYTF
TRBJ2-3	.	TRBD2	TRBV6-4	TGTGCCAGCAGTCAGACTAGCGGGGGGCCGAACATTGGTACGCAGTATTTT	CASSQTSGGPNIGTQYF
TRBJ1-5	.	TRBD1	TRBV27	TGTGCCAGCAGTTCAGGGGGGAATCAGCCCCAGCATTTT	CASSSGGNQPQHF
TRBJ2-1	.	TRBD2	TRBV5-1	TGCGCCAGCAGCCTCCTAGCGGGAGGCCCCCGGGACTCCAATGAGCAGTTCTTC	CASSLLAGGPRDSNEQFF
TRBJ1-4	.	TRBD1	TRBV29-1	TGCAGCGCCGGGACAGGGGGTGTAGATGAAAAACTGTTTTTT	CSAGTGGVDEKLFF
TRBJ1-1	.	.	TRBV19	TGTGCCAGTAGTATAGTGTTCGGGGAAAACACTGAAGCTTTCTTT	CASSIVFGENTEAFF
TRBJ1-2	.	.	TRBV15	TGTGCCACCCTTCCGGACATTCAAAACCCTAACTATGGCTACACCTTC	CATLPDIQNPNYGYTF
TRBJ1-2	.	TRBD1	TRBV27	TGTGCCAGCAGTCCCACCCGACCGACAGGGGCTTACTATGGCTACACCTTC	CASSPTRPTGAYYGYTF
TRBJ2-7	few	.	TRBV27	TGTGCCAGGGGTGGGAGGAGACTGAGCTCCTACGAGCAGTACTTC	CARGGRRLSSYEQYF
TRBJ2-5	once	.	TRBV29-1	TGCAGCGTTGACCGGGGAAGGGAGACCCAGTACTTC	CSVDRGRETQYF
TRBJ2-7	.	.	TRBV11-3	TGTGCCAGCAGCCTGTTATTTAGCTCCTACGAGCAGTACTTC	CASSLLFSSYEQYF
TRBJ1-2	.	.	TRBV6-5	TGTGCCAGCAGCGCACTGGGACACAACTATGGCTACACCTTC	CASSALGHNYGYTF
TRBJ2-3	.	.	TRBV5-4	TGTGCCAGCAGCTCGGGGGGCCTGGGAGATACGCAGTATTTT	CASSSGGLGDTQYF
TRBJ1-2	.	.	TRBV3-1/TRBV3-2	TGTGCCAGCAGCCGAGACTTCTATGGCTACACCTTC	CASSRDFYGYTF
TRBJ1-1	.	.	TRBV9	TGTGCCAGCAGCGTAGATGGCGGCCGTATGTCTGAAGCTTTCTTT	CASSVDGGRMSEAFF
TRBJ2-3	once	TRBD2	TRBV11-3	TGTGCCAGCAGTAAAACTAGCGGGGGTGGAGATACGCAGTATTTT	CASSKTSGGGDTQYF
TRBJ2-5	.	.	TRBV3-1/TRBV3-2	TGTGCCAGCAGCCCCACCTCGGACGGGGTAGGGACCCAGTACTTC	CASSPTSDGVGTQYF
TRBJ2-6	once	.	TRBV19	TGTGCCAGTAGGGACCGTGCGGGGTGGGGGGCCAACGTCCTGACTTTC	CASRDRAGWGANVLTF
TRBJ1-2	.	.	TRBV7-3	TGTGCCAGCAGCTTAATAGGGGCGGCTGGCTACACCTTC	CASSLIGAAGYTF
TRBJ2-7	.	TRBD2	TRBV5-6	TGTGCCAGCAGCTACAGCGGGACGATCGAGCAGTACTTC	CASSYSGTIEQYF
TRBJ1-5	.	TRBD1	TRBV19	TGTGCCAGTAGTGGGGGACAGGGGGTAGGTCAGCCCCAGCATTTT	CASSGGQGVGQPQHF
TRBJ2-3	.	TRBD1	TRBV5-6	TGTGCCAGCAGCTTGCTGACAGGGAGAGATACGCAGTATTTT	CASSLLTGRDTQYF
TRBJ1-1	.	.	TRBV19	TGTGCCAGTAGTATGAGGGCAGGGGTGAACACTGAAGCTTTCTTT	CASSMRAGVNTEAFF
TRBJ2-3	.	TRBD1	TRBV5-6	TGTGCCAGCAAGAACAGGGGCAGCACAGATACGCAGTATTTT	CASKNRGSTDTQYF
TRBJ1-4	.	TRBD1	TRBV3-1/TRBV3-2	TGTGCCAGCAGCCAAGCGGGACAGGGAAATGAAAAACTGTTTTTT	CASSQAGQGNEKLFF
TRBJ2-7	.	.	TRBV19	TGTGCCAGTAGTATGTCGTATATCGACGAGCAGTACTTC	CASSMSYIDEQYF
TRBJ1-6	.	.	TRBV7-9	TGTGCCAGCAGCCTCCCCAATTCACCCCTCCACTTT	CASSLPNSPLHF
TRBJ1-4	.	TRBD1	TRBV9	TGTGCCAGCAGCGCCAGTACAGGGGGCCGTGAAAAACTGTTTTTT	CASSASTGGREKLFF
TRBJ2-5	.	.	TRBV28	TGTGCCAGCAGTTTACTTGGTTTGGGGCAGGGGCTAAGGGAGACCCAGTACTTC	CASSLLGLGQGLRETQYF
TRBJ1-2	.	TRBD1	TRBV24-1	TGTGCCACCAGTGGGGGGACAGGGGGCGGCTACACCTTC	CATSGGTGGGYTF
TRBJ1-5	.	.	TRBV4-1	TGCGCCAGCAGCCAAGAGATGAGGGATCAGCCCCAGCATTTT	CASSQEMRDQPQHF
TRBJ2-1	.	.	TRBV7-6	TGTGCCAGCAGCTTAGCGAAAGGTACCCTCAGAGGAAATGAGCAGTTCTTC	CASSLAKGTLRGNEQFF
TRBJ2-3	.	.	TRBV5-1	TGCGCCAGCAGCACCACCCCCCCCCAGGGACTCCCCTCTACGCAGTATTTT	CASSTTPPQGLPSTQYF
TRBJ1-1	.	.	TRBV27	TGTGCCAGCAGTAGCGGGTGGGGGTACACTGAAGCTTTCTTT	CASSSGWGYTEAFF
TRBJ1-4	once	TRBD1	TRBV4-1	TGCGCCATTTCCCCGGGACAGCAAAATGAAAAACTGTTTTTT	CAISPGQQNEKLFF
TRBJ2-7	.	.	TRBV21-1	TGTGCCAGCAGCAAAAATAAGAGGCGTACGGGGTACTTC	CASSKNKRRTGYF